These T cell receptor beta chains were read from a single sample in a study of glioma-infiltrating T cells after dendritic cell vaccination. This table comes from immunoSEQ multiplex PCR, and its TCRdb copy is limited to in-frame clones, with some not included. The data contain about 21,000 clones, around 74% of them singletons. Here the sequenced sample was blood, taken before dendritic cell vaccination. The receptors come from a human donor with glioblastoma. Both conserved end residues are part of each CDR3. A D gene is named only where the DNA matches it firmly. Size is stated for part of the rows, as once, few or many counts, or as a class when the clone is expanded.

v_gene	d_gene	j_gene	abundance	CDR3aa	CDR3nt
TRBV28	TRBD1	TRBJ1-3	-	CASSPPGQGNTIYF	TGTGCCAGCAGTCCCCCGGGACAGGGGAACACCATATATTTT
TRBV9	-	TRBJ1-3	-	CASSAGNSGNTIYF	TGTGCCAGCAGCGCGGGGAACTCTGGAAACACCATATATTTT
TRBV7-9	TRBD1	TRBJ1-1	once	CASHQGARTEAFF	TGTGCCAGCCATCAGGGGGCGCGAACTGAAGCTTTCTTT
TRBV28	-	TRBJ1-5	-	CASSSPRGAVQPQHF	TGTGCCAGCAGTTCTCCAAGGGGCGCAGTTCAGCCCCAGCATTTT
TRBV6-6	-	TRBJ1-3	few	CASSLQGSGNTIYF	TGTGCCAGCAGCCTACAGGGTTCAGGAAACACCATATATTTT
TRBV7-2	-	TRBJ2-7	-	CASREANYEQYF	TGTGCCAGCAGGGAGGCGAACTACGAGCAGTACTTC
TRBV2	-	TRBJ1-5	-	CASSDVTSFMDNQPQHF	TGTGCCAGCAGTGATGTGACAAGCTTTATGGACAATCAGCCCCAGCATTTT
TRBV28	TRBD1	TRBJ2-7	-	CASSVPGQAYEQYF	TGTGCCAGCAGTGTCCCGGGACAGGCCTACGAGCAGTACTTC
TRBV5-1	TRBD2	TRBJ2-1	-	CASSLITSGTSYNEQFF	TGCGCCAGCAGCTTGATAACTAGCGGGACGTCCTACAATGAGCAGTTCTTC
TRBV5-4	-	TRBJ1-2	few	CASSLGRGNTYTF	TGTGCCAGCAGCTTGGGTAGGGGGAATACCTACACCTTC
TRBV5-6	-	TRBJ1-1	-	CASSQEAGITEAFF	TGCGCCAGCAGCCAAGAGGCAGGGATCACTGAAGCTTTCTTT
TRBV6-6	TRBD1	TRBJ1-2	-	CASSYSTGAVGYGYTF	TGTGCCAGCAGTTACTCGACAGGGGCGGTCGGCTATGGCTACACCTTC
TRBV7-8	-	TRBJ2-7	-	CASSLELGNLIASSSYEQYF	TGTGCCAGCAGCTTAGAATTAGGCAATCTGATAGCGTCTAGCTCCTACGAGCAGTACTTC
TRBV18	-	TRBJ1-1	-	CASSPTPGGEAFF	TGTGCCAGCTCACCTACCCCCGGGGGTGAAGCTTTCTTT
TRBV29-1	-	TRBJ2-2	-	CSVYYTGELFF	TGCAGCGTTTACTACACCGGGGAGCTGTTTTTT
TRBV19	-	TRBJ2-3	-	CASSGSGTDTQYF	TGTGCCAGTAGCGGGAGTGGGACAGATACGCAGTATTTT
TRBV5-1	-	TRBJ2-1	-	CASTTDSFYEQFF	TGCGCCAGCACCACGGACAGTTTCTATGAGCAGTTCTTC
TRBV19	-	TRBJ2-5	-	CASKRRDQETQYF	TGTGCCAGTAAAAGACGGGACCAAGAGACCCAGTACTTC
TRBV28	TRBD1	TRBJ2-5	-	CASSLPGTGSKTQYF	TGTGCCAGCAGTTTACCCGGGACAGGGTCCAAGACCCAGTACTTC
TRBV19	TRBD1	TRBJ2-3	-	CASSLTGTGADTQYF	TGTGCCAGTAGTCTCACCGGGACAGGGGCAGATACGCAGTATTTT
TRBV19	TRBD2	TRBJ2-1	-	CASRTSGTWNEQFF	TGTGCCAGTAGGACTAGCGGGACATGGAATGAGCAGTTCTTC
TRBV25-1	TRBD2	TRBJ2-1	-	CASSELSGVGSYNEQFF	TGTGCCAGCAGTGAATTGAGCGGGGTGGGGTCCTACAATGAGCAGTTCTTC
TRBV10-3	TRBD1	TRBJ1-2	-	CAISGDRNYGYTF	TGTGCCATCAGTGGGGACAGAAACTATGGCTACACCTTC